The source of this T cell receptor (beta chain) is a study of T cell changes during pregnancy in multiple sclerosis. This clone has only one observation. The germline CDR1 and CDR2 sequences are KGHSH and LQKENI. V trimming: 6 bases; J trimming: 0 bases; junction bases outside the gene matches: 9. This CDR3 is 17 amino acids long. The method was immunoSEQ multiplex PCR; TCRdb's version includes in-frame clones alone and lacks a portion of them. The table includes about 77,000 clones, approximately 89% detected once. This sequence joins TRBV18 and TRBJ1-3; 9 bases fit TRBD1. The starting material was peripheral blood, obtained before pregnancy. This clonotype was obtained from a female donor with multiple sclerosis, enrolled in a pregnancy study. In nucleotides, the CDR3 is TGTGCCAGCTCGCAGACGGGACAGGGACACTCTGGAAACACCATATATTTT. Amino acid sequence: CASSQTGQGHSGNTIYF. Supplemented by reference TRBV18 and TRBJ1-3, the full variable domain reads NAGVMQNPRHLVRRRGQEARLRCSPMKGHSHVYWYRQLPEEGLKFMVYLQKENIIDESGMPKERFSAEFPKEGPSILRIQQVVRGDSAAYFCASSQTGQGHSGNTIYFGEGSWLTVV.